This TCR beta chain appears in the sequencing data of a study of cytomegalovirus exposure and HLA in healthy donors. Study-level points and caveats: A few V segments could not be told apart, such as TRBV6-2 and TRBV6-3, and were left out.

Germline CDR1 reads SGHNT; CDR2 reads YENEEA. V lost 1 base and J lost 4; bases outside the gene matches: 6. The CDR3 extends over 16 amino acids. Concerning this clone: Its matching antigen is unknown.

The PCR ran on 60 Vbeta and 13 Jbeta primers. Method: immunoSEQ multiplex PCR; TCRdb's copy keeps in-frame clones and lacks some. The profile shows about 170,000 clones, 73% of them singletons. Input material: PBMCs. The chain combines TRBV11-3 with TRBJ2-3; 9 nucleotides align to TRBD2. This sequence was found in a woman aged 18-35 years in good health and CMV-seropositive. The CDR3 protein is CASSLGSSGEADTQYF. The CDR3 DNA sequence: TGTGCCAGCAGCTTAGGTTCTAGCGGGGAGGCAGATACGCAGTATTTT.